This T cell receptor beta chain came from a study of T-cell memory formation after mild COVID-19. Overall study context: TCR clusters mostly belonged to single donors. Study findings and constraints: Among CD4+ contracting clones, most were CM and EM, and CD8+ ones EMRA.

Remarks on this clonotype: Antigen: not known.

One entry per CDR3 protein, called by TCRdb with MiXCR from the 5' RACE reads. The table lists hundreds of thousands of distinct CDR3 sequences, approximately 24% of them singletons. The CDR3 is made up of 13 amino acids. Trimming left V 4 bases short and J 3 bases short, with 13 bases between. The V gene's germline CDR1 is DFQATT and CDR2 SNEGSKA (reference sequence). Sequencing was performed on PBMCs or a T cell subset sorted from them (not recorded which). The V gene is TRBV20-1, the J gene TRBJ2-7, with a tentative D call TRBD1 (6 bases). This receptor was identified in an adult woman who had mild COVID-19 (a few samples of this study predate the infection). Cell type and time point are not known. The CDR3 protein is CSAKGGPNYEQYF. The DNA of the CDR3 is TGCAGTGCTAAAGGGGGACCCAACTACGAGCAGTACTTC.